The entry that follows covers one TCR beta chain sequence. Trimming removed 5 bases at V and 5 bases at J, with 15 bases between. Germline lookup yields CDR1 MNHEY and CDR2 SMNVEV (reference sequence). CDR3 length: 14 amino acids. Each CDR3 protein gets one entry after TCRdb re-called the 5' RACE reads with MiXCR. Of 40,000 to 45,000 distinct CDR3 sequences in the sample, 7.3% were seen once. The sample is drawn from a study of T-cell memory formation after mild COVID-19. As for the study in general: Each donor largely had its own TCR clusters.

This sequence joins TRBV27 and TRBJ1-1; a weak D match, TRBD1 (6 bases). The sample taken for sequencing was PBMCs or a T cell subset sorted from them (not recorded which). This sequence was found in a man aged 18 to 29 who had mild COVID-19 (a few samples of this study predate the infection). Cell type and time point are not known. The CDR3 nucleotides read TGTGCCAGCAGTCCAAATACACAGGGAACTGAAGCTTTCTTT. Its translation is CASSPNTQGTEAFF.